Sequencing of this T cell receptor (beta chain) was carried out in a study of T-cell memory formation after mild COVID-19. TCR alpha and TCR beta cDNA libraries with sample barcodes and UMIs came from 5'RACE using constant-segment primers. TCRdb independently ran MiXCR on the 5' RACE reads; one entry per CDR3 protein. The sample includes approximately 300,000 distinct CDR3 sequences, more than 15% of them seen just once. Findings and caveats of the study: Among contracting clones, CD4+ were mainly CM/EM and CD8+ enriched in EMRA.

Trimming took 7 bases from V and 2 from J, leaving 13 bases between them. The germline gives CDR1 SQVTM, CDR2 ANQGSEA. This CDR3 has 13 amino acids. A remark on this clonotype: What it recognizes is unknown.

The TCR was taken from a man between 18 and 29 years old who had mild COVID-19 (a few samples of this study predate the infection). Cell type and time point are not known. Material: PBMCs or a T cell subset sorted from them (not recorded which). The genes are TRBV29-1 and TRBJ2-3; the D gene could be TRBD1 or TRBD2 (5 bases each). In DNA form, the CDR3 reads TGCAGCGCCGAGGGGACCTTCACAGATACGCAGTATTTT. The encoded protein is CSAEGTFTDTQYF.